These 12 T cell receptor beta chains originate from one sample sequenced in a study of blood T cell repertoires in COVID-19. Sequenced by immunoSEQ multiplex PCR; TCRdb stores in-frame clones only, minus some. Among about 180,000 clones listed, approximately 80% were seen once. The sequenced sample was PBMCs or T cells enriched from blood (not recorded which). The receptors stem from a man aged 55 to 70 who had been exposed to COVID-19.

The gene calls are TRBV13 and TRBJ2-7, with D maybe TRBD1 (6 bases). CDR1 is PRHDT, CDR2 FYEKMQ, per germline (reference sequence). Between the trimmed V and J ends, which lost 7 bases and 5 bases, there was a span of 12 bases. The CDR3 covers 12 residues. The CDR3, as DNA: TGTGCCAGCACCCCACAGGGAGACGAGCAGTACTTC. Amino acid sequence: CASTPQGDEQYF.

The V call is TRBV10-3, the J call TRBJ2-3; 7 nucleotides line up with TRBD2. The CDR3 is made up of 15 amino acids. Germline CDR1 ENHRY, CDR2 SYGVKD. Trimming at V came to 10 bases and at J to 4 bases, leaving 14 bases not matched to a gene. The CDR3 DNA is TGTGCCACCCTTCGAGGCAGGGAGGGTGCAGATACGCAGTATTTT. Protein: CATLRGREGADTQYF.

V usage is TRBV16 and J usage is TRBJ2-3, with D perhaps matching TRBD1 (6 bases). Germline V gene lookup returns CDR1 KGHSY and CDR2 FQNENV. This CDR3 is built from 16 residues. V lost 5 bases, J lost 3 bases, and 18 bases lay in between. CDR3 region: CASSSTSYRVTDTQYF. CDR3 nucleotides: TGTGCCAGCAGCTCGACCTCATACAGGGTTACAGATACGCAGTATTTT.

This clone was recorded a few times. The J gene is TRBJ1-4, the V gene TRBV30, with TRBD1 matching over 11 bases. Losses at the gene ends were 5 bases for V and 8 bases for J; bases not matched to a gene: 4. The CDR3 has 13 residues. Germline CDR1 and CDR2: GTSNPN and SVGIG (reference sequence). CDR3 protein: CAWGTGGLEKLFF. CDR3 DNA: TGTGCCTGGGGGACAGGGGGACTGGAAAAACTGTTTTTT.

V usage is TRBV9 and J usage is TRBJ2-3, with TRBD2 matching 12 bases. There are 16 residues in the CDR3. Per the germline V gene, CDR1 is SGDLS and CDR2 is YYNGEE. The trim removed 0 bases at V and 4 bases at J, leaving 3 bases unmatched. The CDR3 DNA is TGTGCCAGCAGCGTAGACGCTAGCGGGAGGGCAGATACGCAGTATTTT. Its translation is CASSVDASGRADTQYF.

The V gene is TRBV7-6, the J gene TRBJ1-1; 9 nucleotides line up with TRBD1. The V gene's germline CDR1 is SGHVS and CDR2 FNYEAQ. V lost 4 bases and J lost 7; bases outside the gene matches: 4. This CDR3 spans 13 amino acids. The CDR3 DNA reads TGTGCCAGCAGCTCCCGACAGGGGGATGAAGCTTTCTTT. As protein: CASSSRQGDEAFF.

The V gene is TRBV5-4, the J gene TRBJ2-7; 10 nucleotides match TRBD2. The CDR3 spans 14 residues. CDR1 and CDR2 (germline): SGHNT, YYREEE (reference sequence). V lost 4 bases, J lost 6 bases, and 7 bases stayed unmatched. CDR3 coding DNA: TGTGCCAGCAGCAGAGCGGGAGGGATTTTCGAGCAGTACTTC. Residues: CASSRAGGIFEQYF. Combining the CDR3 with reference TRBV5-4 and TRBJ2-7 gives the whole variable domain ETGVTQSPTHLIKTRGQQVTLRCSSQSGHNTVSWYQQALGQGPQFIFQYYREEENGRGNFPPRFSGLQFPNYSSELNVNALELDDSALYLCASSRAGGIFEQYFGPGTRLTVT.

The rearrangement links TRBV27 to TRBJ2-2; a possible D gene is TRBD1 (5 bases). The CDR3 runs to 15 residues. Looked up from germline, CDR1 is MNHEY and CDR2 is SMNVEV (reference sequence). Trimming cost V 1 base and J 4 bases, with 10 bases left between them. This chain's CDR3 is CASSLLGVGTGELFF. In nucleotides, the CDR3 is TGTGCCAGCAGTTTATTAGGGGTGGGCACCGGGGAGCTGTTTTTT.

The chain carries TRBV29-1 and TRBJ2-5; a possible D gene is TRBD2 (7 bases). The CDR3 is 13 amino acids. Germline CDR1 reads SQVTM; CDR2 reads ANQGSEA. V dropped 6 bases and J dropped 4 bases, with 15 bases sitting between them. In DNA form, the CDR3 reads TGCAGCGTCTACAGGGAGGGTAGAGAGACCCAGTACTTC. The encoded protein is CSVYREGRETQYF. Combining the CDR3 with reference TRBV29-1 and TRBJ2-5 gives the whole variable domain SAVISQKPSRDICQRGTSLTIQCQVDSQVTMMFWYRQQPGQSLTLIATANQGSEATYESGFVIDKFPISRPNLTFSTLTVSNMSPEDSSIYLCSVYREGRETQYFGPGTRLLVL.

V and J are TRBV5-1 and TRBJ2-3; perhaps TRBD1 as D (5 bases). Trimming left V 1 base short and J 3 bases short, with 15 bases between. Germline V gene data show CDR1 as SGHRS and CDR2 as YFSETQ. The CDR3 sequence is 16 residues long. CDR3 nucleotide sequence: TGCGCCAGCAGCTTGTGGGGCTCGAAGAATACAGATACGCAGTATTTT. Translating it yields CASSLWGSKNTDTQYF.

The rearrangement joins TRBV24-1 to TRBJ2-3; D is possibly TRBD2 (5 bases). V was cut by 1 base and J by 2 bases, with 12 bases left in between. This CDR3 has 16 amino acids. Looked up from germline, CDR1 is KGHDR and CDR2 is SFDVKD. The CDR3 bases are TGTGCCACCAGTGATTTTGGCCCCGGGAACACAGATACGCAGTATTTT. This encodes CATSDFGPGNTDTQYF.

The chain joins TRBV5-8 to TRBJ1-1, with TRBD1 matching over 12 bases. Trimming at V came to 7 bases and at J to 0 bases, leaving 16 bases not matched to a gene. The CDR3 runs to 19 residues. Germline V gene lookup returns CDR1 SGHTS and CDR2 YDEGEE. The CDR3 protein is CASRSPGQGAFFLNTEAFF. For the CDR3, the DNA is TGTGCCAGCCGGAGTCCGGGACAGGGGGCCTTTTTTTTGAACACTGAAGCTTTCTTT. Filled out from reference TRBV5-8 and TRBJ1-1, the complete variable domain reads EAGVTQSPTHLIKTRGQQATLRCSPISGHTSVYWYQQALGLGLQFLLWYDEGEERNRGNFPPRFSGRQFPNYSSELNVNALELEDSALYLCASRSPGQGAFFLNTEAFFGQGTRLTVV.